These 28 T cell receptor beta chains came from one sample sequenced in a study of blood T cells in healthy people across ages. Next came a second PCR, run for roughly 6 to 11 cycles, which used a sample-barcoded 5' primer along with a J-beta primer mix. MiXCR was run by TCRdb on the 5' RACE reads, yielding one entry per CDR3 protein. The sample consists of about 1.6 million distinct CDR3 sequences, 30% to 35% of them appearing once. Sequenced: blood. The origin of the receptors is a woman in her 30s in good health.

The chain combines TRBV28 with TRBJ2-3, with D hard to call. The V end was cut by 3 bases, the J end by 2 bases, with 12 bases between. CDR3 length equals 15 residues. CDR1 is MDHEN and CDR2 is SYDVKM in the germline V gene. The CDR3: CASSFYQPATDTQYF. CDR3 DNA sequence: TGTGCCAGCAGTTTCTATCAGCCTGCCACAGATACGCAGTATTTT.

This clonotype was picked up a small number of times. J is TRBJ2-7 and V is TRBV15, with 9 bases aligning to TRBD1. The ends lost 8 bases at V and 3 bases at J; junction bases unmatched: 5. Germline values: CDR1 LNHNV, CDR2 YYDKDF (reference sequence). The CDR3 loop spans 13 amino acids. The CDR3 reads CATSGDRDYEQYF. In nucleotides, the CDR3 is TGTGCCACCTCGGGGGACAGGGACTACGAGCAGTACTTC.

This clonotype was counted only a few times. The CDR3 reads CAWRPKGQGISEAFF. CDR3 sequence (DNA): TGTGCCTGGAGGCCAAAAGGACAGGGGATCAGTGAAGCTTTCTTT. This chain links TRBV30 with TRBJ1-1, with 9 bases fitting TRBD1. The CDR3 loop spans 15 amino acids. The J segment lost 7 bases and the V segment lost 3 bases, leaving 12 bases of the junction unmatched. Germline V gene sequence: CDR1 GTSNPN, CDR2 SVGIG (reference sequence).

This clonotype was seen a handful of times. The rearrangement joins TRBV3-1 to TRBJ1-2; D gene ambiguous. Deletions cut 0 bases from V and 7 bases from J, with 6 bases between. CDR1 and CDR2 from the germline V gene are LGHDT and YNNKEL (reference sequence). The CDR3 length is 12 residues. CDR3 region: CASSQDKGGYTF. The CDR3 DNA sequence: TGTGCCAGCAGCCAAGATAAGGGTGGCTACACCTTC.

This chain joins TRBV30 and TRBJ2-5; D is possibly TRBD1 or TRBD2 (5 bases each). The V and J ends lost 5 bases and 7 bases respectively, with 20 bases between them. Germline V gene sequence: CDR1 GTSNPN, CDR2 SVGIG (reference sequence). The CDR3 consists of 14 residues. The CDR3 protein is CAWGERLGPWTQYF. Here the CDR3 DNA reads TGTGCCTGGGGGGAGAGACTGGGACCATGGACCCAGTACTTC.

This clonotype has a count of ten or more. This chain uses TRBV29-1 with TRBJ2-3; tentative D call: TRBD2 (6 bases). This CDR3 has 16 residues. Germline CDR1 and CDR2: SQVTM and ANQGSEA. Trimming removed 2 bases at V and 0 bases at J, with 15 bases between. The CDR3 nucleotides are TGCAGCGTTGAATGGGGCCCAAGCGGGAGCACAGATACGCAGTATTTT. Its translation: CSVEWGPSGSTDTQYF.

This clonotype has a handful of counts. This chain connects TRBV6-2 or TRBV6-3 to TRBJ2-7; D tentatively reads TRBD1 or TRBD2 (5 bases each). Germline V lookup: CDR1 MNHEY, CDR2 SVGEGT. The CDR3 sequence is 18 residues long. Trimming cost V 3 bases and J 0 bases, with 21 bases left between them. The CDR3 DNA follows: TGTGCCAGCAGTTATATCGGAGTATGGGGGTTGAACTCCTACGAGCAGTACTTC. It is translated as CASSYIGVWGLNSYEQYF.

This clonotype has a count of ten or more. The genes are TRBV6-6 and TRBJ2-7; the D call may be TRBD1 or TRBD2 (5 bases each). Germline CDR1 MNHNY, CDR2 SVGAGI (reference sequence). The germline V and J ends were trimmed by 0 bases and 2 bases, with 8 bases remaining between them. The CDR3 is 14 amino acids. CDR3 region: CASSYSQGAYEQYF. CDR3 DNA: TGTGCCAGCAGTTACTCTCAGGGAGCCTACGAGCAGTACTTC.

The rearrangement joins TRBV24-1 to TRBJ1-4; tentative D call: TRBD1 (5 bases). CDR3 length: 16 amino acids. The germline CDR1 and CDR2 sequences are KGHDR and SFDVKD. Trimming took 2 bases from V and 8 from J, leaving 17 bases between them. CDR3 in DNA: TGTGCCACCAGTGATTCCCTGACAGCGAGGGGAGAAAAACTGTTTTTT. This gives the protein CATSDSLTARGEKLFF.

This chain uses TRBV20-1 with TRBJ1-1; tentative D call: TRBD1 (5 bases). Germline loops: CDR1 DFQATT, CDR2 SNEGSKA (reference sequence). The CDR3 contains 14 residues. The V and J ends lost 0 bases and 8 bases respectively, with 16 bases between them. In DNA form, the CDR3 reads TGCAGTGCTAGAGACGAAGAGTTCGGGGCAGAAGCTTTCTTT. Its protein is CSARDEEFGAEAFF.

The rearrangement links TRBV5-1 to TRBJ2-6, with a possible D match to TRBD2 (5 bases). CDR1 SGHRS and CDR2 YFSETQ come from the germline V gene. This CDR3 is 20 amino acids long. Trimming pared 1 base from V and 2 bases from J, leaving 22 bases between. The CDR3 coding sequence is TGCGCCAGCAGCTTGCATCAACTAGGGCCCGTAGAACCTGGGGCCAACGTCCTGACTTTC. This encodes CASSLHQLGPVEPGANVLTF.

As to this clonotype: A much bigger clone sits one base away, suggesting this may be a read error. The chain couples TRBV29-1 to TRBJ2-3, with 7 bases that match TRBD2. The germline V gene has CDR1 SQVTM and CDR2 ANQGSEA. This CDR3 region has 13 residues. CDR3 loop: CNVAGLAADTQYF. CDR3 nucleotide sequence: TGCAACGTTGCGGGGCTAGCGGCAGATACGCAGTATTTT.

CDR3 sequence reads: CASSFSGGFGETQYF. CDR3 in DNA: TGTGCCAGCAGCTTTTCCGGGGGGTTTGGAGAGACCCAGTACTTC. The V call is TRBV5-6, the J call TRBJ2-5, with 7 bases identical to TRBD2. V lost 2 bases, J lost 4 bases, and 8 bases stayed unmatched. The CDR3 loop spans 15 amino acids. Per the germline V gene, CDR1 is SGHDT and CDR2 is YYEEEE.

The chain is built from TRBV20-1 and TRBJ2-3; TRBD2 agrees at 8 bases. Germline CDR1 is DFQATT and CDR2 is SNEGSKA (reference sequence). The CDR3 loop spans 15 amino acids. Losses at the gene ends were 3 bases for V and 1 base for J; bases not matched to a gene: 6. The CDR3 spells CSARGGGIGTDTQYF. The CDR3 DNA is TGCAGTGCTAGGGGCGGGGGGATAGGCACAGATACGCAGTATTTT.

This clonotype came up a few times. This chain connects TRBV21-1 to TRBJ2-4; the table calls TRBD1, which could not be checked here. TRBV21-1 represents a pseudogene. This CDR3 comprises 16 residues. Written as DNA, the CDR3 is TGTGCCAGCAGCATTTCGGCGGGGGTGGCCAAAAACATTCAGTACTTC. It yields the protein CASSISAGVAKNIQYF.

This clonotype occurred a few times. The chain links TRBV24-1 to TRBJ2-5, with 9 positions matching TRBD1. J lost 5 bases, V lost 0 bases, and 6 bases had no gene match. In germline, CDR1 is KGHDR, CDR2 SFDVKD. This CDR3 is built from 16 residues. The DNA of the CDR3 is TGTGCCACCAGTGATTTGCCCTCGACAGGGGGTGAGACCCAGTACTTC. Residues: CATSDLPSTGGETQYF.

The chain links TRBV10-3 to TRBJ1-5; no definite D call. The germline gives CDR1 ENHRY, CDR2 SYGVKD. The CDR3 extends over 15 amino acids. Trimming took 3 bases from V and 1 from J, leaving 10 bases between them. The CDR3: CAISEIDDSNQPQHF. CDR3 DNA sequence: TGTGCCATCAGTGAAATAGATGACAGCAATCAGCCCCAGCATTTT.

This clonotype has a handful of counts. The chain combines TRBV20-1 with TRBJ1-5, with D possibly TRBD1 on 6 matching bases. Between the trimmed V and J ends, which lost 4 bases and 2 bases, there was a span of 12 bases. The CDR3 runs to 14 residues. Germline CDR1 reads DFQATT; CDR2 reads SNEGSKA (reference sequence). The CDR3, as DNA: TGCAGTGCTACCTACAGGGTGCGCAATCAGCCCCAGCATTTT. Protein sequence: CSATYRVRNQPQHF.

The chain carries TRBV6-1 and TRBJ2-7; 10 bases are a match to TRBD2. Losses at the gene ends were 8 bases for V and 0 bases for J; bases not matched to a gene: 13. The germline V gene encodes CDR1 MNHNS and CDR2 SASEGT. The CDR3 spans 17 residues. CDR3 nucleotide sequence: TGTGCCAGCGGTAAGCGTGGACTAGCGGAAGGCTCCTACGAGCAGTACTTC. Its protein product is CASGKRGLAEGSYEQYF.

This clonotype was seen only a few times. This chain joins TRBV5-1 and TRBJ1-5, with 7 bases identical to TRBD1. CDR3 length: 19 residues. V shed 2 bases and J 0 bases; nucleotides not matched to a gene: 14. CDR1 and CDR2 (germline): SGHRS, YFSETQ. Here the CDR3 DNA reads TGCGCCAGCAGCTTCTCCGGGACAGCTAAATTCTATAGCAATCAGCCCCAGCATTTT. This encodes CASSFSGTAKFYSNQPQHF. The whole variable domain, filled in from reference TRBV5-1 and TRBJ1-5, reads KAGVTQTPRYLIKTRGQQVTLSCSPISGHRSVSWYQQTPGQGLQFLFEYFSETQRNKGNFPGRFSGRQFSNSRSEMNVSTLELGDSALYLCASSFSGTAKFYSNQPQHFGDGTRLSIL.

V gene TRBV4-1 combines with J gene TRBJ2-5; unclear D gene. The germline V gene has CDR1 MGHRA and CDR2 YSYEKL. The CDR3 has 15 amino acids. Trimming removed 1 base from V and 5 bases from J, with 14 bases in between. The CDR3 protein is CASSQGNGWAETQYF. Here the CDR3 DNA reads TGCGCCAGCAGCCAAGGCAACGGCTGGGCGGAGACCCAGTACTTC.

The chain recombines TRBV6-1 with TRBJ2-1, with TRBD2 matching over 8 bases. Germline trimming cut 7 bases from V and 2 bases from J; bases unmatched to any gene: 13. CDR1 is MNHNS, CDR2 SASEGT, per germline. CDR3 size: 17 residues. In nucleotides, the CDR3 is TGTGCCAGCAAACAAGGACCAGCGGGGGTCCCCTACAATGAGCAGTTCTTC. Its protein product is CASKQGPAGVPYNEQFF.

The V and J genes are TRBV7-3 and TRBJ2-1, with TRBD2 matching 7 bases. CDR1 and CDR2 from the germline V gene are SGHTA and FQGTGA. J was trimmed by 6 bases and V by 4 bases; bases with no gene match: 6. The CDR3 has 14 amino acids. CDR3 region: CASSSGGGFNEQFF. The CDR3 DNA reads TGTGCCAGCAGCTCCGGCGGGGGTTTCAATGAGCAGTTCTTC.

This clonotype appeared a single time. The rearrangement uses TRBV27 and TRBJ2-4; 9 bases match TRBD1. The closer fit of TRBJ2-7 to the DNA end suggests the J call may be wrong. The CDR3 spans 14 residues. Germline CDR1 and CDR2: MNHEY and SMNVEV (reference sequence). CDR3 residues: CASSRGQGRYEQYF. The CDR3 nucleotides are TGTGCCAGCAGCAGGGGACAGGGAAGGTACGAGCAGTACTTC.

This chain links TRBV27 with TRBJ1-5, with D possibly being TRBD1 (5 bases). V was pared by 2 bases and J by 5 bases, with 13 bases between. Germline assignment: CDR1 MNHEY and CDR2 SMNVEV (reference sequence). CDR3 size: 15 residues. This CDR3 reads CASSLKGRGHQPQHF. CDR3 nucleotide sequence: TGTGCCAGCAGTTTAAAGGGAAGGGGCCATCAGCCCCAGCATTTT.

The gene calls are TRBV5-1 and TRBJ1-2; 9 nucleotides agree with TRBD1. Germline CDR1 SGHRS, CDR2 YFSETQ. This CDR3 contains 14 residues. Losses at the gene ends were 0 bases for V and 6 bases for J; bases not matched to a gene: 3. CDR3 DNA: TGCGCCAGCAGCTTGGACAGGGGGCTGGATGGCTACACCTTC. Translating it yields CASSLDRGLDGYTF. Filled out from reference TRBV5-1 and TRBJ1-2, the complete variable domain reads KAGVTQTPRYLIKTRGQQVTLSCSPISGHRSVSWYQQTPGQGLQFLFEYFSETQRNKGNFPGRFSGRQFSNSRSEMNVSTLELGDSALYLCASSLDRGLDGYTFGSGTRLTVV.

CDR3 in amino acids: CASSPSGSHYNEQFF. DNA of the CDR3: TGTGCCAGCAGTCCTAGCGGGAGTCACTACAATGAGCAGTTCTTC. The chain carries TRBV11-2 and TRBJ2-1; 10 bases align to TRBD2. Germline loops: CDR1 SGHAT, CDR2 FQNNGV. J was trimmed by 3 bases and V by 6 bases; bases with no gene match: 5. CDR3 length: 15 residues.

The V and J genes are TRBV11-1 and TRBJ2-5, with a weak D call TRBD1 (6 bases). Germline loops: CDR1 SGHAT, CDR2 FQDESV (reference sequence). The CDR3 spans 14 residues. The V and J ends lost 4 bases and 4 bases respectively, with 13 bases between them. This CDR3 is CASSSDMGAETQYF. The CDR3 nucleotides read TGTGCCAGCAGCTCTGACATGGGGGCAGAGACCCAGTACTTC.